This T cell receptor beta chain was obtained from a study of blood T cells in healthy people across ages. Study-wide background: Every two T cells gave about one barcoded beta molecule via template switching.

A note on this clonotype: Its antigen is unknown. Germline is not matched at one junction end, which may reflect a read error.

It was with a sample-barcoded 5' primer and a J-beta primer mix that a second PCR of about 7 to 12 cycles was run. No fewer than 2.5 million CDR3-containing paired-end reads came from each sample. TCRdb itself ran the 5' RACE reads through MiXCR, one entry per CDR3 protein. The sample includes about 830,000 distinct CDR3 sequences, about 59% of them seen just once. Study-wide results and caveats: Correlation between TCR beta diversity and naive T cell percentage was strong.

The clonotype comes from a man under 40 in good health. The sequencing input was blood.

Written as DNA, the CDR3 is TGTGCCAGAGCAGCGGGACACTCCGACAATGAGCAGTTCTTC. Encoded protein: CARAAGHSDNEQFF. This rearrangement joins TRBV2 to TRBJ2-1; maybe TRBD2 (7 bases). The V gene's germline CDR1 is SNHLY and CDR2 FYNNEI. The CDR3 runs 14 residues.